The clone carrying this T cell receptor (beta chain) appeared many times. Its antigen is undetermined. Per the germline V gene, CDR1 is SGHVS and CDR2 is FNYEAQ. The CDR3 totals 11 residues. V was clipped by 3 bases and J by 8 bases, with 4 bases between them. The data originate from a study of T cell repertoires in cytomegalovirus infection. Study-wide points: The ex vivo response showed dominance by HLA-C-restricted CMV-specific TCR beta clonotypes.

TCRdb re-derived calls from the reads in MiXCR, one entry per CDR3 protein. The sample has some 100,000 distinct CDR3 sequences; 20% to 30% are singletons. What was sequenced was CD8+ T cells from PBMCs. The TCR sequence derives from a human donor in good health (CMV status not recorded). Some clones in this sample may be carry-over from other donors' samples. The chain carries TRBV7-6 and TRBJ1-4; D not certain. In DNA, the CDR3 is TGTGCCAGCAGCTTTAGCGAAAAACTGTTTTTT. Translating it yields CASSFSEKLFF.